The 8 T cell receptor beta chains below come from one sample, sequenced in a study of T-cell reconstitution after alpha-beta-depleted transplantation in children. Researchers prepared the TCRbeta library using unique molecular identifiers, the study reports. MiXCR, run by TCRdb on the PCR reads, gives a single entry per CDR3 protein. The profile shows 180,000 or so distinct CDR3 sequences, 5% to 6.5% of them singletons. The material was PBMCs, obtained before TCRalphabeta/CD19-depleted stem cell transplant. These receptors all stem from a girl less than two years old with combined immunodeficiency, due to receive a stem cell transplant.

This clonotype was detected many times. The rearrangement links TRBV7-9 to TRBJ1-1; no clear D. The germline gives CDR1 SEHNR, CDR2 FQNEAQ (reference sequence). Trimming left V 1 base short and J 5 bases short, with 8 bases between. The CDR3 is 13 residues long. For the CDR3, the DNA is TGTGCCAGCAGCTTAGTAACGGGGACTGAAGCTTTCTTT. Amino acids: CASSLVTGTEAFF.

This clonotype was seen many times. The chain couples TRBV15 to TRBJ1-3; D may be TRBD1 (6 bases). Trimming left V 0 bases short and J 0 bases short, with 15 bases between. Germline V gene data show CDR1 as LNHNV and CDR2 as YYDKDF (reference sequence). This CDR3 is built from 18 residues. This CDR3 is CATSRDRGGPGSGNTIYF. The DNA for the CDR3 is TGTGCCACCAGCAGAGATCGTGGGGGGCCAGGCTCTGGAAACACCATATATTTT.

Comment on this clonotype: Germline and junction disagree at one end, which may indicate a read error. V and J are TRBV20-1 and TRBJ2-7, with 7 bases aligning to TRBD2. Germline CDR1 reads DFQATT; CDR2 reads SNEGSKA (reference sequence). The CDR3 is 18 amino acids. In DNA form, the CDR3 reads TGCAGGGCTAGAGATCCGGGGCTAGCGGAACCACACCCCTACGAGCAGTACTTC. Its protein product is CRARDPGLAEPHPYEQYF.

In its sample, this clonotype was seen many times. This chain connects TRBV24-1 to TRBJ2-5; TRBD2 aligns across 8 bases. The CDR3 covers 14 residues. V lost 9 bases to trimming and J lost 4 bases; unmatched junction nucleotides: 9. Germline CDR1 and CDR2: KGHDR and SFDVKD. The CDR3 here is CATSRGGASETQYF. As DNA, the CDR3 is TGTGCCACCTCCCGGGGGGGAGCATCAGAGACCCAGTACTTC.

This clonotype was detected a few times. The genes are TRBV7-3 and TRBJ2-3; 7 nucleotides match TRBD2. There are 15 residues in the CDR3. Trimming cost V 4 bases and J 5 bases; bases outside gene matches: 9. Looked up from germline, CDR1 is SGHTA and CDR2 is FQGTGA. CDR3 amino acids: CASSSLGLTLDTQYF. DNA of the CDR3: TGTGCCAGCAGCTCTCTGGGACTAACATTAGATACGCAGTATTTT.

This clonotype was seen at least ten times. The chain carries TRBV21-1 and TRBJ2-7; the DNA was not compared with TRBD1, the D call given in the table. TRBV21-1 is termed a pseudogene. This CDR3 is built from 20 residues. Here the CDR3 reads CASSKWHRDRGIHTSYEQYF. In DNA form, the CDR3 reads TGTGCCAGCAGCAAATGGCACCGGGACAGGGGGATCCACACCTCCTACGAGCAGTACTTC.

For this clonotype: A much larger clone differs from this one at a single base, so this may be a read error. V usage is TRBV7-2 and J usage is TRBJ2-4, with TRBD1 as a possible D gene (6 bases). The CDR3 sequence is 11 residues long. Germline V gene lookup returns CDR1 SGHTA and CDR2 FQGNSA. CDR3 in DNA: TGTGGCAGCAGCTTACAGGGCATTCAGTACTTC. It codes for CGSSLQGIQYF.

This clonotype was observed at least ten times. V usage is TRBV20-1 and J usage is TRBJ2-1; 8 bases fit TRBD2. V lost 4 bases to trimming and J lost 4 bases; unmatched junction nucleotides: 9. There are 15 residues in the CDR3. Per germline, CDR1 DFQATT and CDR2 SNEGSKA (reference sequence). The CDR3 here is CSAITSGSRYNEQFF. In DNA form, the CDR3 reads TGCAGTGCTATTACCAGCGGGAGCAGATACAATGAGCAGTTCTTC.